This TCR beta chain comes out of a study of cytomegalovirus exposure and HLA in healthy donors. Study findings and constraints: Clonal expansion, a later analysis showed, was greater in HLA-associated TCR beta chains than in equally common others. Reportedly, cytomegalovirus status was diagnosed with high sensitivity and specificity.

There are 14 residues in the CDR3. Germline loops: CDR1 SGDLS, CDR2 YYNGEE. Trimming took 4 bases from V and 3 from J, leaving 10 bases between them. Primers for the PCR totalled 60 Vbeta and 13 Jbeta. Sequenced by immunoSEQ multiplex PCR; TCRdb stores in-frame clones only, minus some. The sample lists roughly 180,000 clones; 70% to 90% were seen once. For this clone: The antigen is unknown.

This sequence was found in a girl aged 5-17 years in good health and CMV-seropositive. Specimen: PBMCs. The rearrangement uses TRBV9 and TRBJ2-2; no firm D call. The CDR3 nucleotides are TGTGCCAGCAGCCCCGCGGCGTACACCGGGGAGCTGTTTTTT. It encodes CASSPAAYTGELFF.